The clone carrying this T cell receptor (beta chain) was observed a few times. Antigen: not known. This sample was taken from a study of T cell repertoires in cytomegalovirus infection. Germline V gene data show CDR1 as SGHVS and CDR2 as FNYEAQ. This CDR3 spans 16 amino acids. V lost 5 bases to trimming and J lost 4 bases, with 17 bases between them. MiXCR was run by TCRdb on the reads, yielding one entry per CDR3 protein. Of some 920,000 distinct CDR3 sequences listed, approximately 31% were seen once; the top ten hold roughly an eighth. The sample consisted of cultured CD8+ T cells from PBMCs, taken from culture after CMV antigen stimulation. The TCR sequence derives from a human donor in good health (CMV status not recorded). Some clones in this sample may be carry-over from other donors' samples. V gene TRBV7-6 combines with J gene TRBJ2-2, with D perhaps matching TRBD1 or TRBD2 (7 bases each). The DNA for the CDR3 is TGTGCCAGCAGCCCCAGGGGGGGGCGGATCACCGGGGAGCTGTTTTTT. Amino acids: CASSPRGGRITGELFF.